Listed below are T cell receptor beta chains from one sample, sequenced in a study of blood T cell repertoires in COVID-19. Profiled with immunoSEQ multiplex PCR; TCRdb holds only in-frame clones, not every one. The table shows under 100,000 clones, with around four fifths occurring only once. Sequenced sample: peripheral blood. The receptors originated from an elderly man with active or convalescent COVID-19. Both conserved end residues are part of each CDR3. The D gene is left open where the match is weak. For some rows the clone size is stated as once, few or many, or as a class when expanded; others skip it.

D gene: TRBD1
clone size: NA
J gene: TRBJ1-1
V gene: TRBV19
CDR3 DNA: TGTGCCAGTAGTCTCGACAGGGGTTCCACTGAAGCTTTCTTT
CDR3 protein: CASSLDRGSTEAFF

D gene: NA
clone size: NA
J gene: TRBJ1-6
V gene: TRBV18
CDR3 DNA: TGTGCCAGCTCACCAGACGACCGGGAAAATTCACCCCTCCACTTT
CDR3 protein: CASSPDDRENSPLHF

D gene: TRBD2
clone size: NA
J gene: TRBJ2-1
V gene: TRBV18
CDR3 DNA: TGTGCCAGCTCACGAGGGACTAGCGGGGGCAGCGAGCAGTTCTTC
CDR3 protein: CASSRGTSGGSEQFF

D gene: TRBD2
clone size: NA
J gene: TRBJ2-5
V gene: TRBV15
CDR3 DNA: TGTGCCACCAGCAGAGATCGGCGCGGGAGGGCCAAAGAGACCCAGTACTTC
CDR3 protein: CATSRDRRGRAKETQYF

D gene: TRBD1
clone size: NA
J gene: TRBJ1-2
V gene: TRBV7-8
CDR3 DNA: TGTGCCAGCAGCTTAGAAGGGACAGAGTATGGCTACACCTTC
CDR3 protein: CASSLEGTEYGYTF

D gene: TRBD2
clone size: NA
J gene: TRBJ2-3
V gene: TRBV6-6
CDR3 DNA: TGTGCCACCGCGGGGGGCCCTAGCACAGATACGCAGTATTTT
CDR3 protein: CATAGGPSTDTQYF

D gene: TRBD1
clone size: NA
J gene: TRBJ1-1
V gene: TRBV5-1
CDR3 DNA: TGCGCCAGCAGCCCCGAAAAGACAGGGGGATTATTACAACCCCAAGCTTTCTTT
CDR3 protein: CASSPEKTGGLLQPQAFF

D gene: TRBD1
clone size: NA
J gene: TRBJ1-2
V gene: TRBV15
CDR3 DNA: TGTGCCACCAGCAGAGATTGGGACAGCCCCTCATGGTATGGCTACACCTTC
CDR3 protein: CATSRDWDSPSWYGYTF

D gene: NA
clone size: NA
J gene: TRBJ2-5
V gene: TRBV2
CDR3 DNA: TGTGCCAGCAGCCTCGGACTTTCTCTGTCGGCCCAGTACTTC
CDR3 protein: CASSLGLSLSAQYF

D gene: NA
clone size: NA
J gene: TRBJ2-5
V gene: TRBV6-1
CDR3 DNA: TGTGCCAGCAGTGAAGTCTGGGGCGGTCAGCAGACCCAGTACTTC
CDR3 protein: CASSEVWGGQQTQYF

D gene: TRBD2
clone size: NA
J gene: TRBJ2-3
V gene: TRBV14
CDR3 DNA: TGTGCCAGCAGCCAAGATCCATCGGAGCGGGGGTCAGATACGCAGTATTTT
CDR3 protein: CASSQDPSERGSDTQYF

D gene: TRBD2
clone size: NA
J gene: TRBJ2-1
V gene: TRBV6-9
CDR3 DNA: TGTGCCAGCAGTTGGAGACTAGCGGGAGACAATGAGCAGTTCTTC
CDR3 protein: CASSWRLAGDNEQFF

D gene: NA
clone size: few
J gene: TRBJ1-1
V gene: TRBV6-4
CDR3 DNA: TGTGCCAGCAGTCTCACAGGGACCACTGAAGCTTTCTTT
CDR3 protein: CASSLTGTTEAFF

D gene: NA
clone size: NA
J gene: TRBJ2-5
V gene: TRBV12-5
CDR3 DNA: TGTGCTAGTGGTTTCCAGGGCGAAGAGACCCAGTACTTC
CDR3 protein: CASGFQGEETQYF

D gene: TRBD1
clone size: once
J gene: TRBJ1-4
V gene: TRBV18
CDR3 DNA: TGTGCCAGCTCACCCGACAGGGGGACTAATGAAAAACTGTTTTTT
CDR3 protein: CASSPDRGTNEKLFF

D gene: TRBD1
clone size: NA
J gene: TRBJ2-5
V gene: TRBV5-1
CDR3 DNA: TGCGCCAGCAGCTCTCAGGGACAGCAAGAGACCCAGTACTTC
CDR3 protein: CASSSQGQQETQYF

D gene: TRBD1
clone size: NA
J gene: TRBJ1-2
V gene: TRBV30
CDR3 DNA: TGTGCCTGGAGCCGCTCGGGACAGTATGGCGGCTACACCTTC
CDR3 protein: CAWSRSGQYGGYTF

D gene: NA
clone size: NA
J gene: TRBJ2-5
V gene: TRBV3-1/TRBV3-2
CDR3 DNA: TGTGCCAGCAGCCGCGCAGAGACCCAGTACTTC
CDR3 protein: CASSRAETQYF